The next 24 T cell receptor beta chains were all read from a single sample in a study of shared clonotypes between healthy human individuals. The data were produced by immunoSEQ multiplex PCR, yet TCRdb's version contains in-frame clones alone and is incomplete. The data show 550,000 to 850,000 clones, around two thirds seen once. The sample taken for sequencing was memory CD4+ T cells sorted from blood. Subset of the sample: CD45RA-negative fraction. The receptors originated from a woman aged 30 to 39 in good health.

Note on this clone: The sample has other DNA sequences that encode this CDR3 too. The V gene is TRBV6-1, the J gene TRBJ1-2; D gene ambiguous. Trimming cost V 6 bases and J 2 bases, with 13 bases left between them. There are 14 residues in the CDR3. The germline V gene encodes CDR1 MNHNS and CDR2 SASEGT. The CDR3 nucleotides are TGTGCCAGCAGCACCGATGGGAGGAACTATGGCTACACCTTC. It specifies CASSTDGRNYGYTF.

The genes are TRBV4-2 and TRBJ2-1; 8 bases agree with TRBD2. V lost 4 bases, J lost 7 bases, and 9 bases stayed unmatched. The germline V gene encodes CDR1 LGHNA and CDR2 YNFKEQ. This CDR3 spans 15 amino acids. DNA for the CDR3: TGTGCCAGCAGCCCCTCGAGCGGGAGAGGGAATGAGCAGTTCTTC. Translation: CASSPSSGRGNEQFF.

The chain joins TRBV11-3 to TRBJ2-7, with 8 bases lining up with TRBD1. V gave up 5 bases and J gave up 6 bases; unmatched junction bases: 9. The CDR3 has 14 residues. CDR1 and CDR2 from the germline V gene are SGHNT and YENEEA. DNA for the CDR3: TGTGCCAGCAGCCCCGGACAGGGCCTAACCGAGCAGTACTTC. It specifies CASSPGQGLTEQYF.

The sample holds a few counts of this clone. This specimen includes other DNA sequences encoding the same CDR3. This rearrangement joins TRBV7-3 to TRBJ2-5, with a weak D call TRBD1 (6 bases). V lost 5 bases to trimming and J lost 4 bases, with 11 bases between them. Germline V lookup: CDR1 SGHTA, CDR2 FQGTGA. The CDR3 sequence is 13 residues long. The CDR3 nucleotides read TGTGCCAGCAGCGAACAGGGCGGAGAGACCCAGTACTTC. This encodes CASSEQGGETQYF.

This clone was counted once. V and J are TRBV19 and TRBJ2-6; D is undetermined. The germline gives CDR1 LNHDA, CDR2 SQIVND (reference sequence). Between the trimmed V and J ends, which lost 5 bases and 0 bases, there was a span of 8 bases. This CDR3 is built from 15 residues. CDR3 sequence: CASSPWNSGANVLTF. As DNA, the CDR3 is TGTGCCAGTAGTCCCTGGAACTCTGGGGCCAACGTCCTGACTTTC.

The chain links TRBV5-1 to TRBJ2-4, with 10 bases that match TRBD1. The germline gives CDR1 SGHRS, CDR2 YFSETQ. V gave up 3 bases and J gave up 0 bases; unmatched junction bases: 12. CDR3 length: 19 residues. Here the CDR3 DNA reads TGCGCCAGCAGCTCCCCACCGGGACAGGGGACCATAGCCAAAAACATTCAGTACTTC. Encoded protein: CASSSPPGQGTIAKNIQYF.

This clone was seen a handful of times. J is TRBJ1-5 and V is TRBV28; tentative D call: TRBD1 (6 bases). The CDR3 has 15 amino acids. CDR1 MDHEN and CDR2 SYDVKM come from the germline V gene. V was shortened by 7 bases and J by 7 bases, with 20 bases between the two germline ends. CDR3 in amino acids: CASTPGGGRGQPQHF. The DNA for the CDR3 is TGTGCCAGCACCCCCGGTGGGGGGAGGGGGCAGCCCCAGCATTTT.

This clone was seen a few times. The junction shows a germline mismatch at one end, possibly a read error. The sample contains more than one DNA sequence encoding this CDR3. The gene calls are TRBV4-1 and TRBJ1-2; 9 nucleotides agree with TRBD1. Germline values: CDR1 MGHRA, CDR2 YSYEKL. The CDR3 runs to 14 residues. CDR3 nucleotides: TGCGCCAGCAGTCAAGCGGGACAGGGAGCCGGCTACACCTTC. This sequence encodes CASSQAGQGAGYTF.

This clone was seen once. Different DNA sequences within this sample yield the same CDR3. V and J are TRBV5-1 and TRBJ1-1; D remains unclear. CDR3 length equals 14 residues. The V gene's germline CDR1 is SGHRS and CDR2 YFSETQ. With 0 bases removed from V and 2 bases from J, the gap between germline ends came to 8 bases. The CDR3 coding sequence is TGCGCCAGCAGCTTGGGGGTGGTTAACACTGAAGCTTTCTTT. Amino acids: CASSLGVVNTEAFF.

The chain joins TRBV5-6 to TRBJ1-3; D ambiguous. Between the trimmed V and J ends, which lost 1 base and 0 bases, there was a span of 8 bases. The germline V gene has CDR1 SGHDT and CDR2 YYEEEE. This CDR3 spans 15 amino acids. The CDR3 spells CASSLTAFSGNTIYF. The CDR3 DNA follows: TGTGCCAGCAGCTTGACGGCCTTCTCTGGAAACACCATATATTTT.

The V and J genes are TRBV28 and TRBJ1-1, with TRBD1 as a possible D gene (5 bases). The CDR3 runs to 15 residues. Trimming stripped 4 bases from V and 0 bases from J, with 12 bases between. Germline values: CDR1 MDHEN, CDR2 SYDVKM. The CDR3 here is CASSSPGQLNTEAFF. Here the CDR3 DNA reads TGTGCCAGCAGTTCCCCGGGGCAGCTGAACACTGAAGCTTTCTTT. Using reference TRBV28 and TRBJ1-1 for the parts outside the CDR3, the full variable domain is DVKVTQSSRYLVKRTGEKVFLECVQDMDHENMFWYRQDPGLGLRLIYFSYDVKMKEKGDIPEGYSVSREKKERFSLILESASTNQTSMYLCASSSPGQLNTEAFFGQGTRLTVV.

Regarding this clone: This CDR3 is also generated by other DNA sequences in the sample. J is TRBJ1-5 and V is TRBV29-1; D not resolved. Germline loops: CDR1 SQVTM, CDR2 ANQGSEA. Trimming pared 6 bases from V and 0 bases from J, leaving 9 bases between. The CDR3 is 13 residues long. CDR3 DNA: TGCAGCGTGGTTACAGTTAGCAATCAGCCCCAGCATTTT. Its translation is CSVVTVSNQPQHF.

This chain links TRBV6-6 with TRBJ2-7; D possibly corresponds to TRBD1 (6 bases). V lost 2 bases to trimming and J lost 5 bases, with 10 bases between them. The CDR3 has 13 residues. The germline V gene encodes CDR1 MNHNY and CDR2 SVGAGI (reference sequence). This CDR3 reads CASSYQGKDEQYF. The CDR3 nucleotides read TGTGCCAGCAGTTACCAGGGGAAGGACGAGCAGTACTTC.

The gene calls are TRBV9 and TRBJ2-3; 9 bases line up with TRBD2. Germline CDR1 and CDR2: SGDLS and YYNGEE. This CDR3 contains 16 residues. V lost 0 bases to trimming and J lost 0 bases; unmatched junction nucleotides: 2. The CDR3 loop is CASSVGLAASTDTQYF. The CDR3 DNA sequence: TGTGCCAGCAGCGTAGGACTAGCGGCTAGCACAGATACGCAGTATTTT.

This clone showed up many times. The chain couples TRBV6-5 to TRBJ1-2; D gene ambiguous. The CDR3 is 14 residues long. Trimming took 4 bases from V and 2 from J, leaving 11 bases between them. CDR1 is MNHEY, CDR2 SVGAGI, per germline. In DNA, the CDR3 is TGTGCCAGCAGTTCAACACCGAGAAACTATGGCTACACCTTC. It codes for CASSSTPRNYGYTF.

The gene calls are TRBV7-9 and TRBJ1-1; 9 bases are a match to TRBD1. CDR3 length: 13 amino acids. Germline V CDR1 and CDR2: SEHNR, FQNEAQ (reference sequence). J was trimmed by 7 bases and V by 5 bases; bases with no gene match: 5. CDR3 coding DNA: TGTGCCAGCAGCATACAGGGGGCTGGTGAAGCTTTCTTT. Translation gives CASSIQGAGEAFF.

This clone was observed a few times. The chain carries TRBV5-1 and TRBJ2-3, with 10 bases lining up with TRBD2. The CDR3 is 14 residues long. Germline V gene sequence: CDR1 SGHRS, CDR2 YFSETQ. After removal of 7 bases from V and 3 bases from J, the junction contained 5 bases not matched to a gene. The CDR3 reads CASGLAEGTDTQYF. As DNA, the CDR3 is TGCGCCAGCGGACTAGCGGAGGGAACAGATACGCAGTATTTT.

The chain carries TRBV11-2 and TRBJ2-7, with 9 bases lining up with TRBD1. This CDR3 is 13 amino acids long. V dropped 5 bases and J dropped 5; count of bases not matched to a gene: 4. CDR1 is SGHAT, CDR2 FQNNGV, per germline. Here the CDR3 reads CASSGGTGHEQYF. CDR3 DNA sequence: TGTGCCAGCAGCGGTGGGACAGGGCACGAGCAGTACTTC.

This clone turned up a few times. The chain uses TRBV6-4 and TRBJ1-1, with no clear D. Germline values: CDR1 MRHNA, CDR2 SNTAGT. The V end lost 3 bases, the J end lost 7 bases, and 12 bases lay between the germline ends. The CDR3 is made up of 13 amino acids. The CDR3 DNA reads as TGTGCCAGCAGTGAGAGGGAAGGAGGTGAAGCTTTCTTT. It translates to CASSEREGGEAFF.

The chain couples TRBV7-3 to TRBJ2-2, with D perhaps TRBD2 (5 bases). This CDR3 is 15 amino acids long. Germline V lookup: CDR1 SGHTA, CDR2 FQGTGA. V was pared by 2 bases and J by 7 bases, with 14 bases between. The CDR3 loop reads CASSLGLASSGELFF. In nucleotides, the CDR3 is TGTGCCAGCAGCTTAGGGTTAGCGTCGAGCGGGGAGCTGTTTTTT.

The chain is built from TRBV7-8 and TRBJ2-7; TRBD2 aligns across 7 bases. Germline CDR1 and CDR2: SGHVS and FQNEAQ. The CDR3 is 14 amino acids. The J segment lost 7 bases and the V segment lost 2 bases, leaving 8 bases of the junction unmatched. The CDR3 DNA follows: TGTGCCAGCAGCTTACGCGGGAGAGAGTGGGAGCAGTACTTC. This sequence encodes CASSLRGREWEQYF.

The chain employs TRBV11-2 and TRBJ2-1; the D is unclear. The V gene's germline CDR1 is SGHAT and CDR2 FQNNGV. The germline V and J ends were trimmed by 5 bases and 7 bases, with 12 bases remaining between them. This CDR3 is 13 amino acids long. The CDR3 sequence: CASSPTRENEQFF. CDR3 coding DNA: TGTGCCAGCAGCCCTACAAGGGAAAATGAGCAGTTCTTC.

This clone showed up just a few times. The chain employs TRBV28 and TRBJ2-3; possibly TRBD2 for D (6 bases). V was trimmed by 4 bases and J by 5 bases, leaving 19 bases between them. The CDR3 consists of 16 residues. The germline CDR1 and CDR2 sequences are MDHEN and SYDVKM. CDR3 nucleotide sequence: TGTGCCAGCAGTTCCTCCACCGTGGGAGCGGGAGATACGCAGTATTTT. The encoded protein is CASSSSTVGAGDTQYF.

In DNA, the CDR3 is TGTGCCAGCAGCCAAGATCCGGGCAGGGGCTGGAATCAGCCCCAGCATTTT. Encoded protein: CASSQDPGRGWNQPQHF. The chain has TRBV14 and TRBJ1-5; tentatively, D is TRBD1 (6 bases). This CDR3 has 17 residues. V shed 0 bases and J shed 4 bases, with 16 bases lying between them. CDR1 is SGHDN and CDR2 is FVKESK in the germline V gene.